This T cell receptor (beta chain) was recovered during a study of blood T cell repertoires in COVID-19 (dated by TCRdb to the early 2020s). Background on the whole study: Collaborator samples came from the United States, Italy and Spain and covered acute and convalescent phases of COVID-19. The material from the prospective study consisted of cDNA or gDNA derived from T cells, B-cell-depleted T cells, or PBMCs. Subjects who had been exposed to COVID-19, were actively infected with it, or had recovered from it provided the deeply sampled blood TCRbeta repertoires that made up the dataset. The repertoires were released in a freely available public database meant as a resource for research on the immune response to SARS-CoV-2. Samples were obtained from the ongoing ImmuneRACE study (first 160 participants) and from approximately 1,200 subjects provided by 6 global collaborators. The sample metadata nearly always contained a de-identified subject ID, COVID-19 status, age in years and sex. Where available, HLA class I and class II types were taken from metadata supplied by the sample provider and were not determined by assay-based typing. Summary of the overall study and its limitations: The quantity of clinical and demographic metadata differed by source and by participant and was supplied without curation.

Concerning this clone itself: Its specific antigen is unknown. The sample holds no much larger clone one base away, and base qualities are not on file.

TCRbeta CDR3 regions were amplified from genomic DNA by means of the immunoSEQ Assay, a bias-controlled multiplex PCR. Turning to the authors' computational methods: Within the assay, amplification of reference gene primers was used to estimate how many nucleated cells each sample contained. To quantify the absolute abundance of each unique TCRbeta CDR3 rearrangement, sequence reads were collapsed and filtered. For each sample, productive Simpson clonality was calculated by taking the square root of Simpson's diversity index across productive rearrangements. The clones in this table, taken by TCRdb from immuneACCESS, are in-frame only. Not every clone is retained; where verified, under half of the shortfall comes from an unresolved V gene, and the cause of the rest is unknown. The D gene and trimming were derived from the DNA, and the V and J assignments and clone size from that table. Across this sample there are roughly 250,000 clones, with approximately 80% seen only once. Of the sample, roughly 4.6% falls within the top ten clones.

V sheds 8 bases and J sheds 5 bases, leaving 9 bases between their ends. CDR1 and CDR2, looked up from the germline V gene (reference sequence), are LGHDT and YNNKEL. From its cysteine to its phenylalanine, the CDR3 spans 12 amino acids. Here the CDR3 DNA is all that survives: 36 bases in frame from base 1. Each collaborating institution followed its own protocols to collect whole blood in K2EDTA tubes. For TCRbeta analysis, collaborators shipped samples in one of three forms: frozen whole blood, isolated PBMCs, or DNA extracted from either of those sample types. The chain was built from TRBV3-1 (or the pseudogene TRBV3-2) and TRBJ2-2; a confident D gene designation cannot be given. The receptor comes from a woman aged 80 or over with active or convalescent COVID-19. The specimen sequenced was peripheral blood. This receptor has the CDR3 CASGLTTGELFF. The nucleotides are TGTGCCAGCGGGCTGACGACCGGGGAGCTGTTTTTT.